The 27 T cell receptor beta chains listed next were all sequenced from one sample in a study of blood T cell repertoires in COVID-19. Sequenced by immunoSEQ multiplex PCR; TCRdb stores in-frame clones only, minus some. The table shows over 75,000 clones, with roughly 89% occurring only once. The sequenced sample consisted of peripheral blood. Receptors were obtained from a woman of 80 years or more with active COVID-19.

The rearrangement joins TRBV7-6 to TRBJ2-7; 9 bases are a match to TRBD1. V was clipped by 5 bases and J by 6 bases; unmatched bases: 14. Germline V gene lookup returns CDR1 SGHVS and CDR2 FNYEAQ. The length of the CDR3 is 16 residues. The CDR3 DNA reads as TGTGCCAGCAGCGCAGCCCCGGGACAGGGATATGGCGAGCAGTACTTC. It specifies CASSAAPGQGYGEQYF.

This sequence joins TRBV11-2 and TRBJ2-5; 9 bases match TRBD1. V shed 5 bases, J shed 2 bases, and the junction held 3 bases outside the gene matches. CDR3 length equals 14 residues. CDR1 and CDR2 (germline): SGHAT, FQNNGV. This CDR3 is CASSPGTGQETQYF. CDR3 DNA sequence: TGTGCCAGCAGCCCCGGGACAGGGCAAGAGACCCAGTACTTC.

Only a few counts were recorded for this clone. The gene calls are TRBV5-6 and TRBJ1-2; TRBD1 matches at 9 bases. The CDR3 runs 14 residues. Germline V gene lookup returns CDR1 SGHDT and CDR2 YYEEEE. The V segment lost 0 bases and the J segment 8 bases; nucleotides outside the gene matches: 5. CDR3 nucleotide sequence: TGTGCCAGCAGCTTGGGACAGGGGGAGATGGGCTACACCTTC. This gives the protein CASSLGQGEMGYTF.

The chain links TRBV7-9 to TRBJ1-2, with TRBD1 as a possible D gene (5 bases). The germline CDR1 and CDR2 sequences are SEHNR and FQNEAQ (reference sequence). CDR3 length: 15 residues. Deletions cut 5 bases from V and 4 bases from J, with 17 bases between. The CDR3 region has the DNA TGTGCCAGCAGCCTCGGGACTCCGGACGGCTATGGCTACACCTTC. Its protein is CASSLGTPDGYGYTF.

V usage is TRBV7-7 and J usage is TRBJ2-1; 8 nucleotides agree with TRBD2. Per the germline V gene, CDR1 is SSHAT and CDR2 is FNYEAQ (reference sequence). V trimming: 3 bases; J trimming: 6 bases; junction bases outside the gene matches: 4. This CDR3 has 14 amino acids. CDR3 bases: TGTGCCAGCAGCTTTGACGGGAGGGCCAATGAGCAGTTCTTC. It codes for CASSFDGRANEQFF.

This rearrangement joins TRBV6-6 to TRBJ2-1, with 11 bases lining up with TRBD2. The CDR3 is 14 amino acids. Germline trimming cut 5 bases from V and 8 bases from J; bases unmatched to any gene: 5. The germline V gene encodes CDR1 MNHNY and CDR2 SVGAGI (reference sequence). The CDR3 bases are TGTGCCAGCAGTAAACTAGCGGGAGCGGATGAGCAGTTCTTC. This sequence encodes CASSKLAGADEQFF.

The chain is built from TRBV6-5 and TRBJ2-3; the match to TRBD1 covers 10 bases. V lost 6 bases and J lost 2; bases outside the gene matches: 5. The CDR3 is 15 amino acids. CDR1 and CDR2 (germline): MNHEY, SVGAGI. The CDR3 reads CASSSGQGVTDTQYF. Here the CDR3 DNA reads TGTGCCAGCAGCTCCGGACAGGGGGTCACAGATACGCAGTATTTT.

Here the CDR3 DNA reads TGTGCCAGTAGTAACTCTAAGGAACCGGGACTAGCGGGAGGCAGGGGCACAGATACGCAGTATTTT. Translation gives CASSNSKEPGLAGGRGTDTQYF. This sequence joins TRBV19 and TRBJ2-3; 15 nucleotides align to TRBD2. The CDR3 is made up of 22 amino acids. J gave up 1 base and V 4 bases, and 18 bases lay outside the gene matches. The germline V gene encodes CDR1 LNHDA and CDR2 SQIVND (reference sequence).

The chain links TRBV9 to TRBJ2-1, with D unclear. CDR1 and CDR2 from the germline V gene are SGDLS and YYNGEE. The CDR3 consists of 15 residues. Trimming cost V 0 bases and J 2 bases, with 9 bases left between them. CDR3 sequence reads: CASSVVAEAYNEQFF. DNA of the CDR3: TGTGCCAGCAGCGTAGTAGCAGAGGCCTACAATGAGCAGTTCTTC.

The CDR3 reads CASSDPTSGSTDTQYF. DNA for the CDR3: TGTGCCAGCAGTGACCCGACTAGCGGGAGCACAGATACGCAGTATTTT. The J gene is TRBJ2-3, the V gene TRBV2; 10 bases are shared with TRBD2. The length of the CDR3 is 16 residues. Germline V gene lookup returns CDR1 SNHLY and CDR2 FYNNEI. V was clipped by 3 bases and J by 0 bases; unmatched bases: 3. The complete variable domain, with remaining parts taken from reference TRBV2 and TRBJ2-3, reads EPEVTQTPSHQVTQMGQEVILRCVPISNHLYFYWYRQILGQKVEFLVSFYNNEISEKSEIFDDQFSVERPDGSNFTLKIRSTKLEDSAMYFCASSDPTSGSTDTQYFGPGTRLTVL.

This chain uses TRBV27 with TRBJ1-6; D is uncertain. Trimming stripped 2 bases from V and 4 bases from J, with 9 bases between. Germline V gene sequence: CDR1 MNHEY, CDR2 SMNVEV (reference sequence). The CDR3 is 15 residues long. The CDR3 loop reads CASSLTGLYNSPLHF. The CDR3 DNA follows: TGTGCCAGCAGTTTAACCGGGTTATATAATTCACCCCTCCACTTT.

J is TRBJ2-1 and V is TRBV7-2; 11 bases align to TRBD2. This CDR3 is 18 amino acids long. Looked up from germline, CDR1 is SGHTA and CDR2 is FQGNSA. The J segment lost 7 bases and the V segment lost 0 bases, leaving 11 bases of the junction unmatched. The CDR3 region has the DNA TGTGCCAGCAGCTTAGCGCTATCTAGCGGGAGGATAGTGAATGAGCAGTTCTTC. Its translation is CASSLALSSGRIVNEQFF.

CDR3 DNA sequence: TGTGCCAGCCTCTGGCGGCAAGAGACCCAGTACTTC. Encoded protein: CASLWRQETQYF. The chain links TRBV2 to TRBJ2-5; no clear D. Germline CDR1 is SNHLY and CDR2 is FYNNEI. Trimming cost V 8 bases and J 2 bases, with 9 bases left between them. The CDR3 length is 12 residues.

The rearrangement joins TRBV7-2 to TRBJ2-7; 13 bases are a match to TRBD2. In germline, CDR1 is SGHTA, CDR2 FQGNSA. This CDR3 is built from 16 residues. The V and J ends lost 5 bases and 6 bases, in that order; junction bases with no gene match: 10. This CDR3 reads CASSLWTGTSGTEQYF. CDR3 nucleotides: TGTGCCAGCAGCCTCTGGACCGGGACTAGCGGGACCGAGCAGTACTTC.

The CDR3 is CASSLVSTSGAYEQYF. The CDR3 DNA is TGTGCCAGCAGCTTAGTTTCGACTAGCGGAGCCTACGAGCAGTACTTC. The chain has TRBV7-6 and TRBJ2-7; the match to TRBD2 covers 9 bases. The CDR3 loop spans 16 amino acids. V shed 1 base, J shed 2 bases, and the junction held 6 bases outside the gene matches. Germline loops: CDR1 SGHVS, CDR2 FNYEAQ. The whole variable domain, remainder taken from reference TRBV7-6 and TRBJ2-7, is GAGVSQSPRYKVTKRGQDVALRCDPISGHVSLYWYRQALGQGPEFLTYFNYEAQQDKSGLPNDRFSAERPEGSISTLTIQRTEQRDSAMYRCASSLVSTSGAYEQYFGPGTRLTVT.

The chain links TRBV19 to TRBJ2-1; 14 positions match TRBD2. V lost 5 bases and J lost 7; bases outside the gene matches: 10. This CDR3 contains 17 residues. The germline gives CDR1 LNHDA, CDR2 SQIVND (reference sequence). CDR3 DNA: TGTGCCAGTAGTCTTAGGACTAGCGGGAGGATTAGTAATGAGCAGTTCTTC. Protein: CASSLRTSGRISNEQFF.

The V and J genes are TRBV28 and TRBJ1-2; 8 nucleotides match TRBD1. The germline CDR1 and CDR2 sequences are MDHEN and SYDVKM. The CDR3 covers 14 residues. V was clipped by 8 bases and J by 5 bases; unmatched bases: 10. The CDR3 is CASSRTGFGYGYTF. As DNA, the CDR3 is TGTGCCAGCTCCCGGACAGGGTTCGGTTATGGCTACACCTTC.

The chain carries TRBV4-1 and TRBJ2-7, with 13 bases fitting TRBD2. The V gene end was trimmed by 0 bases and the J gene end by 0 bases; junction bases not matched to a gene: 11. The CDR3 covers 20 residues. Germline-derived CDR1 and CDR2 are MGHRA and YSYEKL. The CDR3 nucleotides read TGCGCCAGCAGCCAAGAGTTTTTCAGGACTAGCGGGAGTCCCTCCTACGAGCAGTACTTC. This translates into CASSQEFFRTSGSPSYEQYF.

V gene TRBV25-1 combines with J gene TRBJ1-2; D is uncertain. Trimming pared 0 bases from V and 4 bases from J, leaving 15 bases between. CDR3 length: 16 residues. CDR1 and CDR2 (germline): MGHDK, SYGVNS. CDR3: CASSEYSPAGSYGYTF. DNA for the CDR3: TGTGCCAGCAGTGAATATTCCCCGGCAGGTTCCTATGGCTACACCTTC.

The chain combines TRBV6-5 with TRBJ1-2, with 7 bases lining up with TRBD1. After removal of 7 bases from V and 6 bases from J, the junction contained 2 bases not matched to a gene. CDR1 is MNHEY, CDR2 SVGAGI, per germline. The CDR3 length is 11 residues. CDR3 residues: CASTRGNGYTF. The CDR3 bases are TGTGCCAGCACCAGGGGGAATGGCTACACCTTC.

As concerns this clone: This CDR3 is also generated by other DNA sequences in the sample. The chain links TRBV11-3 to TRBJ2-3; 15 bases line up with TRBD2. Germline V lookup: CDR1 SGHNT, CDR2 YENEEA. V shed 5 bases, J shed 3 bases, and the junction held 3 bases outside the gene matches. The CDR3 length is 16 residues. The CDR3 here is CASSPGTSGRTDTQYF. CDR3 bases: TGTGCCAGCAGCCCCGGGACTAGCGGGAGGACAGATACGCAGTATTTT.

This clone was counted between two and nine times. The rearrangement uses TRBV7-2 and TRBJ2-1; 9 bases fit TRBD2. The V segment lost 4 bases and the J segment 0 bases; nucleotides outside the gene matches: 7. Per germline, CDR1 SGHTA and CDR2 FQGNSA. The CDR3 extends over 17 amino acids. The CDR3: CASSYQAGGFSYNEQFF. In DNA, the CDR3 is TGTGCCAGCAGCTACCAAGCGGGAGGCTTCTCCTACAATGAGCAGTTCTTC.

This chain links TRBV18 with TRBJ2-3, with 10 bases fitting TRBD1. CDR1 and CDR2 from the germline V gene are KGHSH and LQKENI. J lost 4 bases, V lost 2 bases, and 0 bases had no gene match. This CDR3 contains 14 residues. The CDR3 protein is CASSPGTGADTQYF. The CDR3 DNA sequence: TGTGCCAGCTCACCAGGGACAGGGGCAGATACGCAGTATTTT.

V and J are TRBV6-5 and TRBJ1-1; TRBD1 matches 10 bases. Per the germline V gene, CDR1 is MNHEY and CDR2 is SVGAGI. The J segment lost 4 bases and the V segment lost 5 bases, leaving 7 bases of the junction unmatched. The CDR3 is 15 residues long. The CDR3 loop reads CASSTHGQGVTEAFF. The CDR3 DNA reads TGTGCCAGCAGTACCCACGGACAGGGGGTCACTGAAGCTTTCTTT.

The chain has TRBV4-3 and TRBJ2-7; 14 bases match TRBD2. This CDR3 has 15 amino acids. Germline V gene data show CDR1 as LGHNA and CDR2 as YSLEER. The trim removed 4 bases at V and 7 bases at J, leaving 6 bases unmatched. The CDR3 sequence is CASSRGTSGSREQYF. In DNA form, the CDR3 reads TGCGCCAGCAGCCGCGGGACTAGCGGGAGTAGGGAGCAGTACTTC.

CDR3 sequence: CASSLPPGSGANVLTF. Written as DNA, the CDR3 is TGTGCCAGCAGCTTACCCCCAGGGTCGGGGGCCAACGTCCTGACTTTC. This chain uses TRBV5-6 with TRBJ2-6; weak D call: TRBD1 (5 bases). Germline values: CDR1 SGHDT, CDR2 YYEEEE. CDR3 length equals 16 residues. The V end was cut by 2 bases, the J end by 4 bases, with 13 bases between.

In this sample, this clone turned up a few times. This chain links TRBV4-1 with TRBJ2-7, with 11 bases that match TRBD2. Trimming took 0 bases from V and 0 from J; bases not matched to a gene: 10. Looked up from germline, CDR1 is MGHRA and CDR2 is YSYEKL. This CDR3 spans 19 amino acids. The CDR3 loop reads CASSQDLGRTSGSSYEQYF. CDR3 bases: TGCGCCAGCAGCCAAGACTTAGGGCGCACTAGCGGGAGCTCCTACGAGCAGTACTTC.